This T cell receptor beta chain was captured by sequencing in a study of tumor-infiltrating lymphocytes in primary liver carcinoma. Looking at the study overall: The neoplasms were of stage T1-T3 N0M0, with dimensions of about 4 to 11 cm across.

For each extraction, RNA and DNA were obtained together from approximately 20-30 mg of unsorted bulk tissue. The investigators made TCR beta cDNA from about 500 ng total RNA, using a constant-region primer. Library construction for TCR beta comprised three nested multiplex PCR rounds performed with slightly modified ARM-PCR. In the first two PCR rounds, TRBV1-TRBV30 forward primers were paired with a C-beta reverse primer, and each round lasted approximately 10 cycles. One entry per CDR3 protein results from TCRdb running MiXCR on the multiplex PCR reads. The data show 80,000 or so distinct CDR3 sequences, 70% to 75% seen once. CDR3 length: 13 residues. Germline values: CDR1 SQVTM, CDR2 ANQGSEA. On this clonotype: The conserved phenylalanine or tryptophan normally closing the CDR3 is absent here, so this likely arose from a read error.

This receptor was taken from a woman aged 55-70 years with primary liver carcinoma and hepatitis B virus infection. The source material was liver tumor tissue from sampling region 4. Specified subset: tumor region T4, right-lateral pole. V usage is TRBV29-1 and J usage is TRBJ2-5, with a tentative D call TRBD2 (6 bases). The chain's CDR3 is CGVEGTAKETQYL. The CDR3 bases are TGCGGCGTTGAAGGGACTGCAAAAGAGACCCAGTACTTG.